This T cell receptor beta chain was recorded in a study of blood T cell repertoires in COVID-19. On the study more broadly: The United States, Italy and Spain provided the acute and convalescent COVID-19 samples. Sources were T cells, B-cell-depleted T cells, or PBMCs; the material itself was cDNA or gDNA.

Per germline, CDR1 LNHDA and CDR2 SQIVND (reference sequence). V lost 7 bases and J lost 4, with 10 bases in between. The length of the CDR3 is 12 residues. In the authors' workflow: Amplifying reference gene primers gave estimates of nucleated cell counts. Produced via immunoSEQ multiplex PCR; TCRdb's table is partial and in-frame only. The V and J calls and clone size were taken over from that table, and D and trimming were inferred from the DNA. This sample has more than 100,000 clones, with about nine tenths found just once. Sequences were obtained from peripheral blood. This chain joins TRBV19 and TRBJ1-2; D unclear. The source is a man aged 45-65 years with active COVID-19. The DNA of the CDR3 is TGTGCCAGTACCTCGGGGAGCTATGGCTACACCTTC. Residues: CASTSGSYGYTF.